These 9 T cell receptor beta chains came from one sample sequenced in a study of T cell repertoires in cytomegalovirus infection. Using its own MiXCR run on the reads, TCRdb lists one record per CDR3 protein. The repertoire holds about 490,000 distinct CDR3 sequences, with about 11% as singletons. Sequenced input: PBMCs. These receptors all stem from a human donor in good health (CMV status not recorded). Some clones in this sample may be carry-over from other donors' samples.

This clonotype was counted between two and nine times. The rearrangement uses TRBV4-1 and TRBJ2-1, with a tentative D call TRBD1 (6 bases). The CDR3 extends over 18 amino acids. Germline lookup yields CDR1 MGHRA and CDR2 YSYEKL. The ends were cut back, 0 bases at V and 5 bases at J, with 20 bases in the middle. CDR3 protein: CASSQDFSLQGHNNEQFF. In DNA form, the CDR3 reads TGCGCCAGCAGCCAAGATTTCTCCCTCCAGGGACACAACAATGAGCAGTTCTTC.

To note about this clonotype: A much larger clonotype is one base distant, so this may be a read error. CDR3 amino acids: CSVRGSGYKQYF. Here the CDR3 DNA reads TGCAGCGTGAGGGGGAGTGGGTACAAGCAGTACTTC. J is TRBJ2-7 and V is TRBV29-1; D is perhaps TRBD1 (6 bases). CDR1 is SQVTM, CDR2 ANQGSEA, per germline. Between the trimmed V and J ends, which lost 6 bases and 8 bases, there was a span of 17 bases. There are 12 residues in the CDR3.

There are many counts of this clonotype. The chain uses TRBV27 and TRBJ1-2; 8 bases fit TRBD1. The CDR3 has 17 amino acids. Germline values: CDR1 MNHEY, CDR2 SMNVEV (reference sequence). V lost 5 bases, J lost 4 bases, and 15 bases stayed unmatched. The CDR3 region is CASSPSQTGGIVYGYTF. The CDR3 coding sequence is TGTGCCAGCAGTCCGTCGCAAACAGGGGGGATAGTCTATGGCTACACCTTC.

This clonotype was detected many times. As DNA, the CDR3 is TGCGCCAGCAGCTTGGTTGAGGGATGGAATTCACCCCTCCACTTT. Translation gives CASSLVEGWNSPLHF. This chain connects TRBV5-1 to TRBJ1-6, with D unclear. V gave up 0 bases and J gave up 7 bases, with 11 bases separating them. Germline lookup yields CDR1 SGHRS and CDR2 YFSETQ. The CDR3 spans 15 residues.

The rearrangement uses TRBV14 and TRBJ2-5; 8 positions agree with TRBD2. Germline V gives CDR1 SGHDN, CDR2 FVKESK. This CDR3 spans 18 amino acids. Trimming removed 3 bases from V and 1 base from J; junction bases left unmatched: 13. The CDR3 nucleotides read TGTGCCAGCAGCCACTATGGGACTAGTTGGCGTCTCCAAGAGACCCAGTACTTC. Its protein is CASSHYGTSWRLQETQYF.

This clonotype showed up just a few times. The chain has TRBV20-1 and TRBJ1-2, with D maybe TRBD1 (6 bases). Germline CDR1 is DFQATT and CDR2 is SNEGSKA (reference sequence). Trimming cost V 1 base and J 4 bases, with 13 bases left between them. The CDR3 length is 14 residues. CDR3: CSARASGGAYGYTF. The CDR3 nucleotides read TGCAGTGCTAGAGCTTCGGGGGGCGCCTATGGCTACACCTTC.

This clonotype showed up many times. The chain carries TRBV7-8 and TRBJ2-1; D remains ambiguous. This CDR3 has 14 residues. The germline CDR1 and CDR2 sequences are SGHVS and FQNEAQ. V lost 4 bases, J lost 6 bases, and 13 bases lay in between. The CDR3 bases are TGTGCCAGCAGCTCCCGTCTGACGGGCAATGAGCAGTTCTTC. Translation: CASSSRLTGNEQFF.

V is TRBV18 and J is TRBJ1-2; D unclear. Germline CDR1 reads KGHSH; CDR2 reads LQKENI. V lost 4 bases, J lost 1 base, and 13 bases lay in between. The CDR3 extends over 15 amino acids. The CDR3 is CASSRTDGFNYGYTF. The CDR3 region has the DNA TGTGCCAGCTCACGTACGGACGGCTTTAACTATGGCTACACCTTC. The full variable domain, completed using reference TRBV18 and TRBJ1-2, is NAGVMQNPRHLVRRRGQEARLRCSPMKGHSHVYWYRQLPEEGLKFMVYLQKENIIDESGMPKERFSAEFPKEGPSILRIQQVVRGDSAAYFCASSRTDGFNYGYTFGSGTRLTVV.

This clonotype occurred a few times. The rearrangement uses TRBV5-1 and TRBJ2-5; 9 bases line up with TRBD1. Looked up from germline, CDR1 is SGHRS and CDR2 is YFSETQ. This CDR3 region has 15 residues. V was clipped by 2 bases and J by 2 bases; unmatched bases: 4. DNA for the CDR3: TGCGCCAGCAGCTTCGGGACAGGGAATCAAGAGACCCAGTACTTC. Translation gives CASSFGTGNQETQYF.